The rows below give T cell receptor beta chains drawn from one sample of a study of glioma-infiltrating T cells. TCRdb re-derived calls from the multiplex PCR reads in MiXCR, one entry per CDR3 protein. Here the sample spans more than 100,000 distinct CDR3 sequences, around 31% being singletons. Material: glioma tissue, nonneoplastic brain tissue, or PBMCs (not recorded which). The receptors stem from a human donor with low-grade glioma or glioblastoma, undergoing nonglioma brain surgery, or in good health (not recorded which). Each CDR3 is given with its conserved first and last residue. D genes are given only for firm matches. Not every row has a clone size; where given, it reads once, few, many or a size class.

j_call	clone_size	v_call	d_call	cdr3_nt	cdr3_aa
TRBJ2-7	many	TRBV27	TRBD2	TGTGCCAGCAGTGAATGGACTAGCGCGGGCTACGAGCAGTACTTC	CASSEWTSAGYEQYF
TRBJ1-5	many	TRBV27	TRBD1	TGTGCCAGCAGTTTAGACAGGGGAGGCAATCAGCCCCAGCATTTT	CASSLDRGGNQPQHF
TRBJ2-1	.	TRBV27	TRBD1	TGTGCCAGCAGTCACTGGGACAGCCTAGGGTACAATGAGCAGTTCTTC	CASSHWDSLGYNEQFF
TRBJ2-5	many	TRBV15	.	TGTGCCACCAGCAGAGACAGGCCTCCAGAAGGGACCCAGTACTTC	CATSRDRPPEGTQYF
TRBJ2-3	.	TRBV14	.	TGTGCCAGCAGCCGACTAGGTATTGGCACAGATACGCAGTATTTT	CASSRLGIGTDTQYF
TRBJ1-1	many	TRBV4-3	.	TGCGCCAGCAGCCCAGGAAGGGGTTCGAACACTGAAGCTTTCTTT	CASSPGRGSNTEAFF
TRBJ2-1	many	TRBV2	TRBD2	TGTGCCAGCAGTGGGGGCGGGGGGGTCAATGAGCAGTTCTTC	CASSGGGGVNEQFF
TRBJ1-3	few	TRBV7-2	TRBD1	TGTGCCAGCAGCTTAACGGCAGGGGGCTGGAACACCATATATTTT	CASSLTAGGWNTIYF
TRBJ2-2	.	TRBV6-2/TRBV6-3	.	TGTGCCAGCATTTTAGACCCAGGCAACGGGGAGCTGTTTTTT	CASILDPGNGELFF
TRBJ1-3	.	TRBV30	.	TGTGCCTGGAATTCGAACAGGGTGGCAAACACCATATATTTT	CAWNSNRVANTIYF
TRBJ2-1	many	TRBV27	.	TGTGCCAGCACCCCGGGACGAAACTACAATGAGCAGTTCTTC	CASTPGRNYNEQFF
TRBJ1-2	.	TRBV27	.	TGTGCCAGCAGTAAGAACCGGGAAAGCGGAAACTATGGCTACACCTTC	CASSKNRESGNYGYTF
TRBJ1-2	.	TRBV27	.	TGTGCCAGCAGCCCCTCCTCGGGCATTAACTATAACTACACCTTC	CASSPSSGINYNYTF
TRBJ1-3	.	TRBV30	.	TGTGCCTGGGGGGCAGGGCCGGACACCATATATTTT	CAWGAGPDTIYF
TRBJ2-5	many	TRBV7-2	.	TGTGCCAGCAGCACTTACGGAGAGACCCAGTACTTC	CASSTYGETQYF
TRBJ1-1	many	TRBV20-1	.	TGCAGTGCTAAGGGACATTTGAACACTGAAGCTTTCTTT	CSAKGHLNTEAFF
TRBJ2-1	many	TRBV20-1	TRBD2	TGCAGCTTGATGACTAGCGGGGGGGTCAATGAGCAGTTCTTC	CSLMTSGGVNEQFF
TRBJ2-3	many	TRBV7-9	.	TGTGCCAGCAGCATTGACAGTGATACGCAGTATTTT	CASSIDSDTQYF
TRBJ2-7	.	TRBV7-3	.	TGTGCCAGCAGCTTAAGATCCCGGGGGTCGGACAACGAGCAGTACTTC	CASSLRSRGSDNEQYF
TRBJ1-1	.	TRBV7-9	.	TGTGCCAGCAGAATCGGGCAGACTGAAGCTTTCTTT	CASRIGQTEAFF
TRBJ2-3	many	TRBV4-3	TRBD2	TGCGCCAGCAGCCAAGATCGGACTAGCGGGGGTTCAGATACGCAGTATTTT	CASSQDRTSGGSDTQYF
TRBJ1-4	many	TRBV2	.	TGTGCCAGCAGTAAATCCGGCAGTACTAATGAAAAACTGTTTTTT	CASSKSGSTNEKLFF
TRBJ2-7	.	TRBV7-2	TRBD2	TGTGCCAGCAGCCAGACTAGCGGGGCCTACGAGCAGTACTTC	CASSQTSGAYEQYF
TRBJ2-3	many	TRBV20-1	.	TGCAGTGCTAGAGATCCTAGGCAGGGAATTACAGATACGCAGTATTTT	CSARDPRQGITDTQYF
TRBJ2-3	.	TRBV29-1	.	TGCAGCGTTGAAGATTCCGGGGGCGAGAGGACAGATACGCAGTATTTT	CSVEDSGGERTDTQYF
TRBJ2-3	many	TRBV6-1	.	TGTGCCAGCAACCTAGCCATAGGTAGCACAGATACGCAGTATTTT	CASNLAIGSTDTQYF
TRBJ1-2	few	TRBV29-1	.	TGCAGCGTTTCGGGGGAGAACTATGGCTACACCTTC	CSVSGENYGYTF
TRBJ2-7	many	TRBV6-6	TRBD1	TGTGCCAGCAGTTACCTGGGACAGGGAGAAGCCTACGAGCAGTACTTC	CASSYLGQGEAYEQYF
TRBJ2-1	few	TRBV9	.	TGTGCCAGCAGCGCGCCTAGCGATAGAACCTACAATGAGCAGTTCTTC	CASSAPSDRTYNEQFF
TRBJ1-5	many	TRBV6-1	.	TGTGCCAGCAGTGACCGGGACGACAATCAGCCCCAGCATTTT	CASSDRDDNQPQHF
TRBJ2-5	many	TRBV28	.	TGTGCCAGCAGTTTGAGGGAAGAGACCCAGTACTTC	CASSLREETQYF
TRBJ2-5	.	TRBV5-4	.	TGTGCCAGCAGCCGGGGCGGGGTGAAAGAGACCCAGTACTTC	CASSRGGVKETQYF
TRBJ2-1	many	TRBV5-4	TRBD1	TGTGCCAGCAGCTTTACAGGGGGCGGTGAGCAGTTCTTC	CASSFTGGGEQFF
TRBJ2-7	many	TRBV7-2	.	TGTGCCAGCAGCTTAGGGGACTCCTACGAGCAGTACTTC	CASSLGDSYEQYF
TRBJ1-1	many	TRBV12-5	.	TGTGCTAGTGCCCCTATGGGTTCGAGGACTGAAGCTTTCTTT	CASAPMGSRTEAFF
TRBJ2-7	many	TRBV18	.	TGTGCCAGCTCACCAGGGACTCCTTACGAGCAGTACTTC	CASSPGTPYEQYF
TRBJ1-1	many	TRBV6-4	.	TGTGCCAGCAGCCTACAGGAGGGAACTGAAGCTTTCTTT	CASSLQEGTEAFF
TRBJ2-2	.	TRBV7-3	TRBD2	TGTGCCAGCAGCTCTGGGGCGGGGGTTACGAACACCGGGGAGCTGTTTTTT	CASSSGAGVTNTGELFF
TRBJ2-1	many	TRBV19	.	TGTGCCAGTAGTATTTGGGGACACCGATACAATGAGCAGTTCTTC	CASSIWGHRYNEQFF
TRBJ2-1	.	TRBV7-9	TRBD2	TGTGCCAGCAGCTTAACTAGCGGGTGGTATGAGCAGTTCTTC	CASSLTSGWYEQFF
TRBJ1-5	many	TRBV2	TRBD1	TGTGCGACAGGGTATGGATTCAATCAGCCCCAGCATTTT	CATGYGFNQPQHF
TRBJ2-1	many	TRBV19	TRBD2	TGTGCCAGTAATAGCGGGGGGGCCCATGAGCAGTTCTTC	CASNSGGAHEQFF
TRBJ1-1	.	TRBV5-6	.	TGTGCCAGCAGCTCGGTAGGGTCGAACACTGAAGCTTTCTTT	CASSSVGSNTEAFF
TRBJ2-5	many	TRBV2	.	TGTGCCAGCAAATATGAGACCCAGTACTTC	CASKYETQYF
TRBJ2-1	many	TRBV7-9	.	TGTGCCAGCAGCCCGATTGGGGCTCTGTACAATGAGCAGTTCTTC	CASSPIGALYNEQFF
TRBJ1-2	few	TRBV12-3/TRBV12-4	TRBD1	TGTGCCAGCAGTCCGGGACAGGGGTATGGCTACACCTTC	CASSPGQGYGYTF
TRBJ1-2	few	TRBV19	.	TGTGCCAGTAGTAAACCCCGCAGTACCCTTGGCTACACCTTC	CASSKPRSTLGYTF
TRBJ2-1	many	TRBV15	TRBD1	TGTGCCACCAGCAGAGCTTGGGGACAGGTGGCCCACAATGAGCAGTTCTTC	CATSRAWGQVAHNEQFF
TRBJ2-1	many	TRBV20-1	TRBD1	TGCAGTGCTAGAGGAACAGGGGGTACCCACAATGAGCAGTTCTTC	CSARGTGGTHNEQFF
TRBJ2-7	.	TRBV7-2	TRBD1	TGTGCCAGCAGCTTAGCTAGGACAGGGTACTACGAGCAGTACTTC	CASSLARTGYYEQYF
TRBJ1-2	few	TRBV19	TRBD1	TGTGCCAGTAGCCAGGGGGGCCAGAGGGGCTACACCTTC	CASSQGGQRGYTF
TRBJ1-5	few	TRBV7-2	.	TGTGCCAGCAGCTTAGTAGCTGGAGCGAACCAGCCCCAGCATTTT	CASSLVAGANQPQHF
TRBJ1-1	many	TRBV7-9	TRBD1	TGTGCCAGCAGCCCCCCGGGGACAGCGAACACTGAAGCTTTCTTT	CASSPPGTANTEAFF
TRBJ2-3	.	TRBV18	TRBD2	TGTGCCAGCTCACCACCTACTAGCGGGGGCCAGAGACGGGATACGCAGTATTTT	CASSPPTSGGQRRDTQYF
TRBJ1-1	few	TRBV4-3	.	TGCGCCAGCAGCCTTACTCGCGGACAGCCAAAAGCTTTCTTT	CASSLTRGQPKAFF
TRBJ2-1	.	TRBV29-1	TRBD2	TGCAGCGTCTTCAGCGGGGGGGCCGGGAATGAGCAGTTCTTC	CSVFSGGAGNEQFF
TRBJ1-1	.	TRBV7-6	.	TGTGCCAGCAGCTTAATGACAGGACCGAACACTGAAGCTTTCTTT	CASSLMTGPNTEAFF
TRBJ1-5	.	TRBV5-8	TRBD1	TGTGCCAGCATTCCGAACAGGGGTGGACAGCCCCAGCATTTT	CASIPNRGGQPQHF
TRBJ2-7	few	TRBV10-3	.	TGTGCCATCAGTGAGTCCGGACTCATCCACGAGCAGTACTTC	CAISESGLIHEQYF
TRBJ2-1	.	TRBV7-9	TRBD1	TGTGCCAGCAGAGATCGACAGGGTCAGGTTGATGAGCAGTTCTTC	CASRDRQGQVDEQFF